The 23 T cell receptor beta chains below all came from one sample that was sequenced in a study of T cell changes during pregnancy in multiple sclerosis (dated by TCRdb to between 2018 and 2021). Library preparation was by the immunoSEQ multiplex PCR assay. Held by TCRdb, this immuneACCESS table contains in-frame sequences only and omits some clones. Under half of the omission traces to an unresolved V gene where checked; the cause of the rest is unknown. The sample has tens of thousands of clones on record, roughly nine tenths of them singletons. The ten largest account for over 0.25% of the sample. Sequenced material: CD4+ T cells from peripheral blood mononuclear cells, taken in the third trimester of pregnancy. All receptors derive from a female donor in good health, enrolled as a control in a pregnancy study.

The chain has TRBV10-3 and TRBJ2-3, with a weak D call TRBD1 (7 bases). The CDR3 sequence is 16 residues long. Trimming stripped 3 bases from V and 1 base from J, with 14 bases between. Germline CDR1 and CDR2: ENHRY and SYGVKD. CDR3 protein: CAISEAGGLRTDTQYF. CDR3 nucleotide sequence: TGTGCCATCAGTGAAGCAGGGGGACTTCGCACAGATACGCAGTATTTT.

The chain couples TRBV6-5 to TRBJ1-4; 7 bases are shared with TRBD1. Looked up from germline, CDR1 is MNHEY and CDR2 is SVGAGI. The trim removed 4 bases at V and 10 bases at J, leaving 3 bases unmatched. The CDR3 has 12 amino acids. The chain's CDR3 is CASSFDRAKLFF. In DNA, the CDR3 is TGTGCCAGCAGTTTCGACAGGGCAAAACTGTTTTTT.

The V call is TRBV4-3, the J call TRBJ1-5, with D maybe TRBD1 (5 bases). The V end was cut by 6 bases, the J end by 7 bases, with 13 bases between. The germline CDR1 and CDR2 sequences are LGHNA and YSLEER. The CDR3 has 13 residues. CDR3 amino acids: CASSPGGMQPQHF. Here the CDR3 DNA reads TGCGCCAGCAGTCCTGGGGGGATGCAGCCCCAGCATTTT.

The genes are TRBV11-2 and TRBJ1-1, with D uncertain. The V end was cut by 5 bases, the J end by 9 bases, with 13 bases between. The germline V gene encodes CDR1 SGHAT and CDR2 FQNNGV. This CDR3 spans 12 amino acids. CDR3: CASSLITSQAFF. In DNA form, the CDR3 reads TGTGCCAGCAGCCTAATAACCTCCCAAGCTTTCTTT. The full variable domain, rest sourced from reference TRBV11-2 and TRBJ1-1, is EAGVAQSPRYKIIEKRQSVAFWCNPISGHATLYWYQQILGQGPKLLIQFQNNGVVDDSQLPKDRFSAERLKGVDSTLKIQPAKLEDSAVYLCASSLITSQAFFGQGTRLTVV.

The rearrangement joins TRBV19 to TRBJ2-1; 8 nucleotides line up with TRBD2. The CDR3 contains 16 residues. J gave up 4 bases and V 6 bases, and 11 bases lay outside the gene matches. Germline V gene sequence: CDR1 LNHDA, CDR2 SQIVND (reference sequence). CDR3 nucleotides: TGTGCCAGTAGGGGACTAAGCGGGGGACCATACAATGAGCAGTTCTTC. This sequence encodes CASRGLSGGPYNEQFF. Full variable domain (remainder filled in from reference TRBV19 and TRBJ2-1): DGGITQSPKYLFRKEGQNVTLSCEQNLNHDAMYWYRQDPGQGLRLIYYSQIVNDFQKGDIAEGYSVSREKKESFPLTVTSAQKNPTAFYLCASRGLSGGPYNEQFFGPGTRLTVL.

The chain employs TRBV5-4 and TRBJ1-1; D perhaps matches TRBD1 (5 bases). The germline V gene has CDR1 SGHNT and CDR2 YYREEE (reference sequence). The length of the CDR3 is 14 residues. V lost 5 bases and J 4 bases, leaving 15 bases between the germline ends. As DNA, the CDR3 is TGTGCCAGCAGTCGGGCGGGGGGAGGCACTGAAGCTTTCTTT. Its translation is CASSRAGGGTEAFF.

J is TRBJ2-1 and V is TRBV7-2, with 8 bases aligning to TRBD1. The CDR3 extends over 17 amino acids. The germline CDR1 and CDR2 sequences are SGHTA and FQGNSA. Trimming cost V 5 bases and J 4 bases; bases outside gene matches: 13. CDR3: CASSVSGGAMVYNEQFF. CDR3 nucleotide sequence: TGTGCCAGCAGCGTATCAGGGGGCGCGATGGTATACAATGAGCAGTTCTTC. The full variable domain, completed using reference TRBV7-2 and TRBJ2-1, is GAGVSQSPSNKVTEKGKDVELRCDPISGHTALYWYRQSLGQGLEFLIYFQGNSAPDKSGLPSDRFSAERTGGSVSTLTIQRTQQEDSAVYLCASSVSGGAMVYNEQFFGPGTRLTVL.

This chain joins TRBV18 and TRBJ1-4; 8 bases agree with TRBD1. CDR3 length: 14 residues. Per the germline V gene, CDR1 is KGHSH and CDR2 is LQKENI. V trimming: 3 bases; J trimming: 6 bases; junction bases outside the gene matches: 3. CDR3 coding DNA: TGTGCCAGCTCACCGCCGACAGGGGATGAAAAACTGTTTTTT. The encoded protein is CASSPPTGDEKLFF.

The gene calls are TRBV9 and TRBJ1-3; D unclear. Germline V gene data show CDR1 as SGDLS and CDR2 as YYNGEE. The V end lost 0 bases, the J end lost 0 bases, and 10 bases lay between the germline ends. This CDR3 has 16 residues. CDR3 DNA: TGTGCCAGCAGCGTAGAAGGAGGTGACTCTGGAAACACCATATATTTT. As protein: CASSVEGGDSGNTIYF.

The J gene is TRBJ1-5, the V gene TRBV19, with a possible D match to TRBD1 (6 bases). CDR1 and CDR2 (germline): LNHDA, SQIVND (reference sequence). V was shortened by 5 bases and J by 8 bases, with 13 bases between the two germline ends. The CDR3 is made up of 13 amino acids. CDR3 in amino acids: CASSQTGREPQHF. The CDR3 DNA is TGTGCCAGTAGTCAGACAGGCAGAGAGCCCCAGCATTTT.

This chain links TRBV7-2 with TRBJ1-1; 10 bases align to TRBD1. Losses at the gene ends were 7 bases for V and 7 bases for J; bases not matched to a gene: 6. The CDR3 length is 13 residues. The germline gives CDR1 SGHTA, CDR2 FQGNSA. The CDR3 DNA follows: TGTGCCAGCACCGTAGACAGGGGGCGTGAAGCTTTCTTT. It specifies CASTVDRGREAFF. Full variable domain (missing parts from reference TRBV7-2 and TRBJ1-1): GAGVSQSPSNKVTEKGKDVELRCDPISGHTALYWYRQSLGQGLEFLIYFQGNSAPDKSGLPSDRFSAERTGGSVSTLTIQRTQQEDSAVYLCASTVDRGREAFFGQGTRLTVV.

The V and J genes are TRBV30 and TRBJ1-1, with D hard to call. The CDR3 is 14 residues long. Trimming cost V 5 bases and J 1 base, with 14 bases left between them. CDR1 and CDR2 (germline): GTSNPN, SVGIG (reference sequence). For the CDR3, the DNA is TGTGCCTGGTCCGGGTTTTTACAGAACACTGAAGCTTTCTTT. Protein product: CAWSGFLQNTEAFF.

The J gene is TRBJ1-1, the V gene TRBV4-2; tentatively, D is TRBD1 (6 bases). The CDR3 is 19 residues long. The V end was cut by 4 bases, the J end by 1 base, with 25 bases between. In germline, CDR1 is LGHNA, CDR2 YNFKEQ. CDR3 region: CASSPGPQGRLGENTEAFF. In nucleotides, the CDR3 is TGTGCCAGCAGCCCAGGGCCGCAGGGGAGACTTGGAGAGAACACTGAAGCTTTCTTT.

V and J are TRBV9 and TRBJ1-5; D remains ambiguous. Germline V lookup: CDR1 SGDLS, CDR2 YYNGEE. This CDR3 region has 13 residues. V was trimmed by 0 bases and J by 5 bases, leaving 6 bases between them. This CDR3 is CASSVGPDQPQHF. As DNA, the CDR3 is TGTGCCAGCAGCGTAGGTCCAGATCAGCCCCAGCATTTT.

This chain connects TRBV30 to TRBJ2-7; 10 bases line up with TRBD1. The CDR3 extends over 16 amino acids. After removal of 2 bases from V and 3 bases from J, the junction contained 10 bases not matched to a gene. The germline CDR1 and CDR2 sequences are GTSNPN and SVGIG (reference sequence). The CDR3 is CAWSRGSGTGVYEQYF. CDR3 nucleotides: TGTGCCTGGAGTAGAGGCTCCGGGACAGGGGTCTACGAGCAGTACTTC.

J is TRBJ2-5 and V is TRBV5-6; 10 bases agree with TRBD2. Trimming took 4 bases from V and 2 from J; bases not matched to a gene: 2. The germline CDR1 and CDR2 sequences are SGHDT and YYEEEE. CDR3 size: 14 residues. The DNA of the CDR3 is TGTGCCAGCAGCCCGGGACTAGCGCAAGAGACCCAGTACTTC. Translated, it gives CASSPGLAQETQYF.

In its sample, this clone was seen once. The chain joins TRBV7-2 to TRBJ1-5; D uncertain. V was clipped by 5 bases and J by 1 base, with 3 bases between them. Looked up from germline, CDR1 is SGHTA and CDR2 is FQGNSA. The CDR3 extends over 12 amino acids. CDR3 protein: CASSISNQPQHF. DNA for the CDR3: TGTGCCAGCAGCATAAGCAATCAGCCCCAGCATTTT.

This clone appeared once. This sequence joins TRBV4-2 and TRBJ2-3; TRBD2 matches at 10 bases. Germline V lookup: CDR1 LGHNA, CDR2 YNFKEQ. Unmatched junction bases numbered 4, after V lost 4 bases and J lost 3 bases. The CDR3 runs to 15 residues. CDR3 nucleotide sequence: TGTGCCAGCAGCCCACAGCGGGGGGGGACAGATACGCAGTATTTT. Residues: CASSPQRGGTDTQYF.

The chain carries TRBV9 and TRBJ1-1; tentative D call: TRBD1 (6 bases). Trimming cost V 0 bases and J 4 bases, with 10 bases left between them. CDR3 length: 14 amino acids. Germline CDR1 and CDR2: SGDLS and YYNGEE. The CDR3 here is CASSVATGSTEAFF. In nucleotides, the CDR3 is TGTGCCAGCAGCGTAGCTACAGGGAGCACTGAAGCTTTCTTT.

V is TRBV7-2 and J is TRBJ2-1; tentatively, D is TRBD2 (5 bases). V was clipped by 1 base and J by 4 bases, with 8 bases between them. Germline V gene lookup returns CDR1 SGHTA and CDR2 FQGNSA. This CDR3 has 14 residues. The CDR3, as DNA: TGTGCCAGCAGCTTAGGAGGGTTTTACAATGAGCAGTTCTTC. Its translation: CASSLGGFYNEQFF.

The V and J genes are TRBV11-2 and TRBJ2-1, with D perhaps matching TRBD1 (5 bases). CDR1 SGHAT and CDR2 FQNNGV come from the germline V gene. V shed 1 base and J shed 7 bases, with 11 bases lying between them. The CDR3 length is 14 residues. DNA of the CDR3: TGTGCCAGCAGCTTAGGCCAGGGAAGGAATGAGCAGTTCTTC. It translates to CASSLGQGRNEQFF.

The chain recombines TRBV19 with TRBJ1-2, with D possibly being TRBD1 (5 bases). There are 15 residues in the CDR3. Between the trimmed V and J ends, which lost 5 bases and 8 bases, there was a span of 21 bases. The germline CDR1 and CDR2 sequences are LNHDA and SQIVND (reference sequence). CDR3 bases: TGTGCCAGTAGTTCGATGGACGGACACTGGAGAGGCTACACCTTC. Translating it yields CASSSMDGHWRGYTF.

The chain is built from TRBV5-4 and TRBJ1-2; maybe TRBD1 (5 bases). The CDR3 runs 13 residues. CDR1 is SGHNT, CDR2 YYREEE, per germline (reference sequence). V lost 4 bases, J lost 5 bases, and 12 bases lay in between. CDR3 sequence: CASSGRVGYGYTF. In nucleotides, the CDR3 is TGTGCCAGCAGCGGCAGGGTTGGGTATGGCTACACCTTC.